The 22 T cell receptor beta chains below come from one sample, sequenced in a study of beta chain features in type 1 diabetes. Study-wide points: Moderate yet significant TCRB CDR3 shortening was seen in Type 1 diabetes patients in all four CD4+ subsets.

The whole isolated RNA underwent reverse transcription, so sequencing captured expressed TCRB transcripts. Using immunoSEQ multiplex PCR, the repertoire was profiled, and TCRdb retains in-frame clones only, with some absent. The data show 120,000 or so clones, with around 15% seen just once and 2.6% held by the top ten. No antigen is known for these receptors. The sequenced sample consisted of central memory CD4+ T cells from blood. Receptors originate from a man aged 18 to 35 with type 1 diabetes.

This chain uses TRBV29-1 with TRBJ1-2; D ambiguous. The CDR3 loop spans 12 amino acids. Trimming took 0 bases from V and 4 from J, leaving 6 bases between them. Germline lookup yields CDR1 SQVTM and CDR2 ANQGSEA. In nucleotides, the CDR3 is TGCAGCGTTGAAGATTCGGGCTATGGCTACACCTTC. Translating it yields CSVEDSGYGYTF.

This chain joins TRBV7-2 and TRBJ2-1; 7 bases map to TRBD2. V was clipped by 5 bases and J by 0 bases; unmatched bases: 7. The CDR3 is 16 residues long. Germline loops: CDR1 SGHTA, CDR2 FQGNSA. CDR3 amino acids: CASSLQRGFSYNEQFF. CDR3 in DNA: TGTGCCAGCAGCCTACAGCGGGGTTTCTCCTACAATGAGCAGTTCTTC.

This clone was seen a handful of times. A read error likely explains this, since a far larger clone differs by one base. The chain is built from TRBV15 and TRBJ2-2; possible D gene TRBD2, 6 bases. The V gene lost 7 bases and the J gene lost 3 bases, with 15 bases spanning the gap. Germline CDR1 is LNHNV and CDR2 is YYDKDF (reference sequence). There are 15 residues in the CDR3. CDR3 in amino acids: CATNQARGYTGELFF. CDR3 in DNA: TGTGCCACCAACCAAGCGCGGGGATACACCGGGGAGCTGTTTTTT.

In its sample, this clone was seen a few times. Other DNA sequences within the sample encode an identical CDR3. The chain combines TRBV19 with TRBJ2-5; 7 positions agree with TRBD1. Germline V gene lookup returns CDR1 LNHDA and CDR2 SQIVND (reference sequence). Trimming at V came to 3 bases and at J to 3 bases, leaving 4 bases not matched to a gene. This CDR3 spans 14 amino acids. The CDR3 reads CASSINRGKETQYF. The CDR3 DNA is TGTGCCAGTAGTATTAACAGGGGTAAAGAGACCCAGTACTTC.

The V gene is TRBV2, the J gene TRBJ1-1, with 7 bases aligning to TRBD1. Trimming removed 8 bases from V and 3 bases from J; junction bases left unmatched: 12. Germline loops: CDR1 SNHLY, CDR2 FYNNEI. The CDR3 consists of 15 residues. The CDR3 is CASDATGAWDTEAFF. The CDR3 DNA follows: TGTGCCAGCGACGCCACAGGGGCTTGGGACACTGAAGCTTTCTTT.

The chain joins TRBV6-5 to TRBJ2-5, with unresolved D. This CDR3 region has 13 residues. Trimming removed 1 base from V and 3 bases from J, with 6 bases in between. The V gene's germline CDR1 is MNHEY and CDR2 SVGAGI. The chain's CDR3 is CASSYFTEETQYF. CDR3 in DNA: TGTGCCAGCAGTTACTTTACAGAAGAGACCCAGTACTTC.

The sample holds a few counts of this clone. The same CDR3 also results from other DNA sequences found in this sample. The chain recombines TRBV19 with TRBJ2-5, with 7 positions matching TRBD1. With V trimmed by 2 bases and J by 3 bases, 3 bases remained unmatched. This CDR3 region has 14 residues. CDR1 LNHDA and CDR2 SQIVND come from the germline V gene (reference sequence). The CDR3 DNA sequence: TGTGCCAGTAGTATAAACAGGGGAAAAGAGACCCAGTACTTC. Translating gives CASSINRGKETQYF.

This clone was observed a few times. This may be a read error, as it is one base from a much larger clone. The gene calls are TRBV7-2 and TRBJ2-1; D assignment may be TRBD1 or TRBD2 (5 bases each). CDR1 and CDR2 from the germline V gene are SGHTA and FQGNSA. V lost 4 bases, J lost 10 bases, and 17 bases lay in between. The CDR3 is 14 amino acids. The CDR3 DNA reads as TGTGCCAGCAGCTGGATCGGGACCACCTACGAGCAGTTCTTC. Translated: CASSWIGTTYEQFF.

In its sample, this clone was seen a few times. J is TRBJ2-6 and V is TRBV27, with TRBD2 matching 9 bases. The junction had 8 bases not matched to a gene; V was cut back by 5 bases and J by 0 bases. The CDR3 runs to 18 residues. Germline V gene data show CDR1 as MNHEY and CDR2 as SMNVEV (reference sequence). The CDR3 protein is CASSPASGESSGANVLTF. In nucleotides, the CDR3 is TGTGCCAGCAGTCCCGCTAGCGGGGAGAGCTCTGGGGCCAACGTCCTGACTTTC.

The rearrangement uses TRBV2 and TRBJ1-6; D uncertain. V was pared by 1 base and J by 14 bases, with 15 bases between. The CDR3 runs to 14 residues. In germline, CDR1 is SNHLY, CDR2 FYNNEI. Here the CDR3 DNA reads TGTGCCAGCAGTGAAGATGGAGCATCGGTCACCCTCCACTTT. The encoded protein is CASSEDGASVTLHF.

The chain joins TRBV30 to TRBJ1-5; TRBD1 matches at 8 bases. Germline assignment: CDR1 GTSNPN and CDR2 SVGIG (reference sequence). The trim removed 2 bases at V and 1 base at J, leaving 10 bases unmatched. This CDR3 spans 17 amino acids. Here the CDR3 reads CAWSTRQGTGSNQPQHF. As DNA, the CDR3 is TGTGCCTGGAGTACTAGACAGGGGACGGGAAGCAATCAGCCCCAGCATTTT.

This clone came up a few times. The V and J genes are TRBV25-1 and TRBJ1-3; D unclear. The length of the CDR3 is 13 residues. The germline gives CDR1 MGHDK, CDR2 SYGVNS. Trimming shortened V by 5 bases and J by 0 bases, and 5 bases separated the two germline ends. In DNA form, the CDR3 reads TGTGCCAGCAGTCAACACTCTGGAAACACCATATATTTT. Its translation: CASSQHSGNTIYF.

This sequence joins TRBV4-3 and TRBJ2-2; D gene ambiguous. Germline values: CDR1 LGHNA, CDR2 YSLEER. The length of the CDR3 is 17 residues. V lost 0 bases and J lost 1, with 12 bases in between. The DNA of the CDR3 is TGCGCCAGCAGCCAAGAGATCGGTACCCAGAACACCGGGGAGCTGTTTTTT. Translated: CASSQEIGTQNTGELFF.

This rearrangement joins TRBV5-1 to TRBJ1-1; 7 bases map to TRBD1. Germline CDR1 is SGHRS and CDR2 is YFSETQ. Trimming took 6 bases from V and 3 from J; bases not matched to a gene: 5. This CDR3 contains 13 residues. This CDR3 is CASNPDRDTEAFF. Written as DNA, the CDR3 is TGCGCCAGCAATCCTGACAGGGACACTGAAGCTTTCTTT.

This clone showed up many times. This chain uses TRBV7-9 with TRBJ2-1; the D gene is possibly TRBD2 (6 bases). The CDR3 sequence is 15 residues long. V dropped 10 bases and J dropped 0 bases, with 16 bases sitting between them. The germline V gene encodes CDR1 SEHNR and CDR2 FQNEAQ (reference sequence). This chain's CDR3 is CATPDGSSSYNEQFF. The CDR3 nucleotides read TGTGCCACCCCCGACGGGAGTAGCTCCTACAATGAGCAGTTCTTC.

At least ten counts were recorded for this clone. This chain joins TRBV7-2 and TRBJ2-7, with D maybe TRBD2 (6 bases). The CDR3 runs to 13 residues. The germline V gene has CDR1 SGHTA and CDR2 FQGNSA. The V gene lost 5 bases and the J gene lost 6 bases, with 14 bases spanning the gap. In nucleotides, the CDR3 is TGTGCCAGCAGCCCGGGACTTACGTCCGAGCAGTACTTC. This translates into CASSPGLTSEQYF.

This clone was counted a few times. The J gene is TRBJ2-2, the V gene TRBV27; D perhaps matches TRBD2 (5 bases). V gave up 7 bases and J gave up 9 bases, with 21 bases separating them. Looked up from germline, CDR1 is MNHEY and CDR2 is SMNVEV (reference sequence). The CDR3 sequence is 15 residues long. CDR3 bases: TGTGCCAGCACCCCCGGGCGAGGGTTGAAAAGGGAGCTGTTTTTT. Amino acid sequence: CASTPGRGLKRELFF.

This clone was counted between two and nine times. The CDR3 loop is CSVVAATMGAYGYTF. The CDR3 nucleotides are TGCAGCGTTGTGGCAGCAACTATGGGGGCCTATGGCTACACCTTC. The chain couples TRBV29-1 to TRBJ1-2; TRBD1 might be the D (6 bases). Germline V gives CDR1 SQVTM, CDR2 ANQGSEA. This CDR3 is 15 amino acids long. Trimming took off 4 bases at V and 4 bases at J, with 19 bases between the two ends.

The rearrangement links TRBV18 to TRBJ1-1; 8 bases line up with TRBD1. Germline-derived CDR1 and CDR2 are KGHSH and LQKENI. The CDR3 consists of 13 residues. The junction had 3 bases not matched to a gene; V was cut back by 3 bases and J by 6 bases. The CDR3 nucleotides are TGTGCCAGCTCACCGACAGGGGAGGCTGAAGCTTTCTTT. This codes for CASSPTGEAEAFF.

A remark on this clone: With a far larger clone one base away, a read error is the likely cause. CDR3 protein: CACSPPGRRHNEQFF. The DNA for the CDR3 is TGTGCCTGCAGCCCTCCTGGCCGGCGTCACAATGAGCAGTTCTTC. The genes are TRBV13 and TRBJ2-1; unclear D gene. The CDR3 is 15 residues long. Germline V gene sequence: CDR1 PRHDT, CDR2 FYEKMQ (reference sequence). The full variable domain, completed using reference TRBV13 and TRBJ2-1, is AAGVIQSPRHLIKEKRETATLKCYPIPRHDTVYWYQQGPGQDPQFLISFYEKMQSDKGSIPDRFSAQQFSDYHSELNMSSLELGDSALYFCACSPPGRRHNEQFFGPGTRLTVL.

This clone was observed a few times. CDR3 coding DNA: TGTGCCAGCAGCCAAGATACCTGGGATACGCAGTATTTT. As protein: CASSQDTWDTQYF. The chain recombines TRBV14 with TRBJ2-3; D is ambiguous. The V end was cut by 0 bases, the J end by 6 bases, with 7 bases between. Germline loops: CDR1 SGHDN, CDR2 FVKESK. The CDR3 spans 13 residues.

This clone has only a few counts. This chain connects TRBV20-1 to TRBJ2-7; D is unclear. CDR3 length: 11 residues. CDR1 is DFQATT and CDR2 is SNEGSKA in the germline V gene (reference sequence). V was shortened by 0 bases and J by 7 bases, with 7 bases between the two germline ends. As DNA, the CDR3 is TGCAGTGCTAGAGAGTATCAAGAGCAGTACTTC. It yields the protein CSAREYQEQYF.